The rows below give T cell receptor beta chains drawn from one sample of a study of post-analysis software for immune sequencing data. TCRdb redid the calling of the PCR reads with MiXCR, one entry per CDR3 protein. This table holds around 400,000 distinct CDR3 sequences, approximately 37% found once. The source material was blood. The origin of the receptors is a girl aged 2 to 9 with multiple sclerosis. Each CDR3 is given with its conserved first and last residue. A D gene is named only where the DNA matches it firmly. Clone size is shown for a subset of rows, as once, few, many or a class of expanded clone.

J gene: TRBJ2-1
clone size: few
D gene: TRBD2
V gene: TRBV3-1
CDR3 protein: CASSQNGLAGRNEQFF
CDR3 DNA: TGTGCCAGCAGCCAAAACGGACTAGCGGGACGCAATGAGCAGTTCTTC

J gene: TRBJ2-7
clone size: .
D gene: TRBD1
V gene: TRBV6-2/TRBV6-3
CDR3 protein: CASSSLSGQGAHEQYF
CDR3 DNA: TGTGCCAGCAGTTCCTTATCAGGACAGGGAGCCCACGAGCAGTACTTC

J gene: TRBJ1-2
clone size: .
D gene: .
V gene: TRBV7-9
CDR3 protein: CASSLAGTLGGYTF
CDR3 DNA: TGTGCCAGCAGCCTAGCCGGGACCCTCGGGGGCTACACCTTC

J gene: TRBJ2-5
clone size: .
D gene: .
V gene: TRBV29-1
CDR3 protein: CSVEDPTAGGQETQYF
CDR3 DNA: TGCAGCGTTGAAGATCCGACAGCGGGTGGGCAAGAGACCCAGTACTTC

J gene: TRBJ1-1
clone size: .
D gene: TRBD1
V gene: TRBV7-9
CDR3 protein: CASSLSRQGDAEAFF
CDR3 DNA: TGTGCCAGCAGCTTAAGTCGGCAGGGGGATGCGGAAGCTTTCTTT

J gene: TRBJ2-7
clone size: many
D gene: .
V gene: TRBV4-1
CDR3 protein: CASSQFSGANDEQYF
CDR3 DNA: TGCGCCAGCAGCCAATTTTCCGGGGCGAACGACGAGCAGTACTTC

J gene: TRBJ2-1
clone size: few
D gene: TRBD2
V gene: TRBV9
CDR3 protein: CASSVVGTSGIGEQFF
CDR3 DNA: TGTGCCAGCAGCGTAGTTGGGACTAGCGGGATTGGTGAGCAGTTCTTC

J gene: TRBJ2-5
clone size: .
D gene: .
V gene: TRBV7-4
CDR3 protein: CASSFGGAIDNEQYF
CDR3 DNA: TGTGCCAGCAGCTTCGGAGGTGCCATAGACAATGAGCAGTACTTC

J gene: TRBJ1-2
clone size: .
D gene: .
V gene: TRBV6-2/TRBV6-3
CDR3 protein: CASSDGRNYGYTF
CDR3 DNA: TGTGCCAGCAGTGACGGACGGAACTATGGCTACACCTTC

J gene: TRBJ1-5
clone size: .
D gene: .
V gene: TRBV27
CDR3 protein: CASRLEVHQPQHF
CDR3 DNA: TGTGCCAGCAGGTTGGAGGTGCATCAGCCCCAGCATTTT

J gene: TRBJ2-1
clone size: few
D gene: .
V gene: TRBV10-3
CDR3 protein: CATRGQDEQFF
CDR3 DNA: TGTGCCACCAGAGGGCAGGATGAGCAGTTCTTC

J gene: TRBJ2-1
clone size: .
D gene: .
V gene: TRBV29-1
CDR3 protein: CSVAGGLVTLNEQFF
CDR3 DNA: TGCAGCGTCGCTGGGGGGTTGGTCACGTTGAATGAGCAGTTCTTC

J gene: TRBJ1-2
clone size: once
D gene: .
V gene: TRBV28
CDR3 protein: CASSSAGTCDGYTF
CDR3 DNA: TGTGCCAGCAGTTCAGCAGGGACTTGTGATGGCTACACCTTC

J gene: TRBJ2-7
clone size: .
D gene: .
V gene: TRBV28
CDR3 protein: CASSSGTLSYEQYF
CDR3 DNA: TGTGCCAGCAGTTCCGGGACACTCTCCTACGAGCAGTACTTC

J gene: TRBJ2-1
clone size: few
D gene: .
V gene: TRBV6-5
CDR3 protein: CASSRTGSWPYNEQFF
CDR3 DNA: TGTGCCAGCAGCCGGACGGGGAGTTGGCCCTACAATGAGCAGTTCTTC

J gene: TRBJ2-7
clone size: .
D gene: TRBD1
V gene: TRBV6-6
CDR3 protein: CASRGPGTGAYEQYF
CDR3 DNA: TGTGCCAGCAGAGGACCCGGGACAGGGGCCTACGAGCAGTACTTC

J gene: TRBJ2-5
clone size: few
D gene: TRBD2
V gene: TRBV5-5
CDR3 protein: CACAAGVQETQYF
CDR3 DNA: TGTGCCTGCGCCGCGGGGGTCCAAGAGACCCAGTACTTC

J gene: TRBJ1-5
clone size: .
D gene: .
V gene: TRBV5-6
CDR3 protein: CASSLGRTQPQHF
CDR3 DNA: TGTGCCAGCAGCTTGGGCCGCACTCAGCCCCAGCATTTT

J gene: TRBJ2-3
clone size: .
D gene: .
V gene: TRBV7-2
CDR3 protein: CASSFARVSFGTDTQYF
CDR3 DNA: TGTGCCAGCAGCTTCGCCAGGGTATCCTTTGGCACAGATACGCAGTATTTT

J gene: TRBJ1-1
clone size: few
D gene: .
V gene: TRBV12-3/TRBV12-4
CDR3 protein: CASSLRLNTEAFF
CDR3 DNA: TGTGCCAGCAGTTTGCGGTTGAACACTGAAGCTTTCTTT

J gene: TRBJ2-7
clone size: few
D gene: .
V gene: TRBV6-1
CDR3 protein: CASSEALQGYEQYF
CDR3 DNA: TGTGCCAGCAGTGAAGCCTTACAGGGCTACGAGCAGTACTTC

J gene: TRBJ1-1
clone size: .
D gene: .
V gene: TRBV4-1
CDR3 protein: CASSQVEGRANTEAFF
CDR3 DNA: TGCGCCAGCAGCCAAGTGGAGGGAAGGGCGAACACTGAAGCTTTCTTT

J gene: TRBJ2-5
clone size: few
D gene: .
V gene: TRBV5-6
CDR3 protein: CASSSWETEETQYF
CDR3 DNA: TGTGCCAGCAGCTCTTGGGAGACAGAAGAGACCCAGTACTTC

J gene: TRBJ2-5
clone size: .
D gene: TRBD1
V gene: TRBV6-5
CDR3 protein: CASSLRTGVYQETQYF
CDR3 DNA: TGTGCCAGCAGCCTGAGGACAGGCGTTTACCAAGAGACCCAGTACTTC

J gene: TRBJ2-1
clone size: few
D gene: .
V gene: TRBV4-3
CDR3 protein: CASSHPDLPAIGGRVNEQFF
CDR3 DNA: TGCGCCAGCAGCCATCCTGACTTGCCCGCGATCGGGGGCCGAGTCAATGAGCAGTTCTTC

J gene: TRBJ2-3
clone size: .
D gene: .
V gene: TRBV5-5
CDR3 protein: CASIPRGRASTDTQYF
CDR3 DNA: TGTGCCAGCATACCCCGGGGCAGGGCGAGCACAGATACGCAGTATTTT

J gene: TRBJ2-7
clone size: .
D gene: .
V gene: TRBV6-6
CDR3 protein: CASSYAPWNEQYF
CDR3 DNA: TGTGCCAGCAGTTACGCTCCGTGGAATGAGCAGTACTTC

J gene: TRBJ2-3
clone size: .
D gene: .
V gene: TRBV7-9
CDR3 protein: CASSLPPNTRTDTQYF
CDR3 DNA: TGTGCCAGCAGCTTACCGCCTAACACCCGCACAGATACGCAGTATTTT

J gene: TRBJ2-1
clone size: few
D gene: TRBD1
V gene: TRBV29-1
CDR3 protein: CSVEAILGGQGLFEQFF
CDR3 DNA: TGCAGCGTTGAAGCGATCCTAGGGGGACAGGGCCTGTTTGAGCAGTTCTTC

J gene: TRBJ2-1
clone size: .
D gene: .
V gene: TRBV11-1
CDR3 protein: CASSSMRPLGSNEQFF
CDR3 DNA: TGTGCCAGCAGCTCCATGAGACCACTTGGAAGCAATGAGCAGTTCTTC

J gene: TRBJ2-3
clone size: .
D gene: TRBD2
V gene: TRBV6-6
CDR3 protein: CASSRGGPNSDTQYF
CDR3 DNA: TGTGCCAGCAGTCGGGGAGGGCCGAACTCAGATACGCAGTATTTT

J gene: TRBJ2-7
clone size: few
D gene: .
V gene: TRBV7-2
CDR3 protein: CASSPDGVSEQYF
CDR3 DNA: TGTGCCAGCAGCCCGGACGGGGTTTCCGAGCAGTACTTC

J gene: TRBJ1-4
clone size: .
D gene: TRBD1
V gene: TRBV20-1
CDR3 protein: CSADDRGLRKKLFF
CDR3 DNA: TGCAGTGCTGACGACAGGGGGTTACGGAAAAAACTGTTTTTT

J gene: TRBJ2-7
clone size: few
D gene: TRBD2
V gene: TRBV4-3
CDR3 protein: CASSQESSASGQYF
CDR3 DNA: TGCGCCAGCAGCCAAGAGAGTTCGGCTAGCGGACAGTACTTC

J gene: TRBJ2-7
clone size: .
D gene: .
V gene: TRBV28
CDR3 protein: CASSQRVGPHYEQYF
CDR3 DNA: TGTGCCAGCAGTCAGCGGGTGGGTCCCCACTACGAGCAGTACTTC

J gene: TRBJ2-7
clone size: .
D gene: .
V gene: TRBV19
CDR3 protein: CASSPGLGGSYEQYF
CDR3 DNA: TGTGCCAGTAGCCCCGGACTAGGGGGCTCCTACGAGCAGTACTTC

J gene: TRBJ2-1
clone size: .
D gene: .
V gene: TRBV5-1
CDR3 protein: CASSFKLGANEQFF
CDR3 DNA: TGCGCCAGCAGCTTCAAACTAGGAGCCAATGAGCAGTTCTTC

J gene: TRBJ1-4
clone size: .
D gene: TRBD1
V gene: TRBV29-1
CDR3 protein: CSVSRDRNEKRFF
CDR3 DNA: TGCAGCGTGAGTAGGGACAGGAACGAAAAACGGTTTTTT

J gene: TRBJ2-7
clone size: few
D gene: .
V gene: TRBV29-1
CDR3 protein: CSVWTGTAPYEQYF
CDR3 DNA: TGCAGCGTCTGGACCGGGACGGCTCCCTACGAGCAGTACTTC

J gene: TRBJ2-7
clone size: .
D gene: TRBD1
V gene: TRBV6-2/TRBV6-3
CDR3 protein: CATNRGGYEQYF
CDR3 DNA: TGTGCCACAAACAGGGGCGGTTACGAGCAGTACTTC

J gene: TRBJ1-2
clone size: few
D gene: TRBD1
V gene: TRBV29-1
CDR3 protein: CSASRDRGSNYGYTF
CDR3 DNA: TGCAGCGCCAGCCGGGACAGGGGTTCTAACTATGGCTACACCTTC

J gene: TRBJ1-6
clone size: .
D gene: .
V gene: TRBV7-3
CDR3 protein: CASSLIADYNSPLHF
CDR3 DNA: TGTGCCAGCAGCTTAATAGCAGACTATAATTCACCCCTCCACTTT

J gene: TRBJ2-1
clone size: .
D gene: .
V gene: TRBV5-1
CDR3 protein: CASSLDRVSYNEQFF
CDR3 DNA: TGCGCCAGCAGCTTGGATCGGGTTTCCTACAATGAGCAGTTCTTC

J gene: TRBJ1-1
clone size: few
D gene: .
V gene: TRBV6-1
CDR3 protein: CASRKPGLVYRNTEAFF
CDR3 DNA: TGTGCCAGCAGAAAACCCGGACTCGTTTATCGGAACACTGAAGCTTTCTTT

J gene: TRBJ2-3
clone size: .
D gene: .
V gene: TRBV28
CDR3 protein: CASSFKGSTDTQYF
CDR3 DNA: TGTGCCAGCAGTTTTAAAGGTAGCACAGATACGCAGTATTTT

J gene: TRBJ2-5
clone size: .
D gene: .
V gene: TRBV20-1
CDR3 protein: CSAPDPETQYF
CDR3 DNA: TGCAGTGCCCCTGACCCAGAGACCCAGTACTTC

J gene: TRBJ1-2
clone size: few
D gene: TRBD1
V gene: TRBV10-3
CDR3 protein: CAISDYVEGATYGYTF
CDR3 DNA: TGTGCCATCAGTGATTATGTTGAGGGGGCGACCTATGGCTACACCTTC

J gene: TRBJ2-7
clone size: few
D gene: .
V gene: TRBV29-1
CDR3 protein: CSVEVPVGRLGETGQYF
CDR3 DNA: TGCAGCGTTGAGGTCCCAGTAGGCAGATTGGGGGAGACGGGACAGTACTTC

J gene: TRBJ2-7
clone size: .
D gene: .
V gene: TRBV20-1
CDR3 protein: CSARDPARTTYEQYF
CDR3 DNA: TGCAGTGCTAGAGATCCGGCCAGGACGACCTACGAGCAGTACTTC

J gene: TRBJ2-3
clone size: few
D gene: .
V gene: TRBV7-3
CDR3 protein: CASSLILAGTDTQYF
CDR3 DNA: TGTGCCAGCAGCTTAATTTTGGCAGGAACAGATACGCAGTATTTT

J gene: TRBJ1-2
clone size: few
D gene: TRBD1
V gene: TRBV27
CDR3 protein: CASSLIQGDGYTF
CDR3 DNA: TGTGCCAGCAGTTTAATCCAGGGGGATGGCTACACCTTC